The TCR beta chain described here comes from a study of blood T cell repertoires in COVID-19. Produced via immunoSEQ multiplex PCR; TCRdb's table is partial and in-frame only. This table has about 96,000 clones, less than 85% appearing once. This clone was seen only once. The sequenced sample was peripheral blood. The clonotype originates from a woman aged 55-75 years with acute or convalescent COVID-19.

This chain's CDR3 is CASSWEGTPSSYEQYF. In DNA form, the CDR3 reads TGTGCCAGCAGCTGGGAAGGGACACCGAGCTCCTACGAGCAGTACTTC. V is TRBV7-3 and J is TRBJ2-7, with D maybe TRBD1 (6 bases). V lost 4 bases to trimming and J lost 0 bases, with 16 bases between them. This CDR3 contains 16 residues. The germline V gene encodes CDR1 SGHTA and CDR2 FQGTGA.